The present T cell receptor (beta chain) was sequenced within a study of cytomegalovirus exposure and HLA in healthy donors. General observations from the study: An observed cluster of highly shared sequence variants was recorded as a likely sequencing artifact. 164 TCR beta chains were listed as cytomegalovirus-associated. Later analysis identified around 15,000 TCR beta sequences associated with HLA alleles, using a false discovery rate threshold of 0.05.

As for this clone: Its antigen is as yet unknown.

Each donor was healthy, and each was a bone marrow donor. Germline CDR1 LNHDA, CDR2 SQIVND (reference sequence). The CDR3 is 15 amino acids. With V trimmed by 6 bases and J by 5 bases, 9 bases remained unmatched. PCR was performed using 60 Vbeta and 13 Jbeta primers. TCRdb keeps only in-frame clones here, not all; method: immunoSEQ multiplex PCR. The table lists under 65,000 clones, more than 65% of them singletons. The J gene is TRBJ2-5, the V gene TRBV19; TRBD1 matches 10 bases. This receptor was taken from a young woman in good health and CMV-seronegative. Material for sequencing was PBMCs. As DNA, the CDR3 is TGTGCCAGTAGGCAGGGACAGGGGTTTGTCGAGACCCAGTACTTC. Translated, it gives CASRQGQGFVETQYF.